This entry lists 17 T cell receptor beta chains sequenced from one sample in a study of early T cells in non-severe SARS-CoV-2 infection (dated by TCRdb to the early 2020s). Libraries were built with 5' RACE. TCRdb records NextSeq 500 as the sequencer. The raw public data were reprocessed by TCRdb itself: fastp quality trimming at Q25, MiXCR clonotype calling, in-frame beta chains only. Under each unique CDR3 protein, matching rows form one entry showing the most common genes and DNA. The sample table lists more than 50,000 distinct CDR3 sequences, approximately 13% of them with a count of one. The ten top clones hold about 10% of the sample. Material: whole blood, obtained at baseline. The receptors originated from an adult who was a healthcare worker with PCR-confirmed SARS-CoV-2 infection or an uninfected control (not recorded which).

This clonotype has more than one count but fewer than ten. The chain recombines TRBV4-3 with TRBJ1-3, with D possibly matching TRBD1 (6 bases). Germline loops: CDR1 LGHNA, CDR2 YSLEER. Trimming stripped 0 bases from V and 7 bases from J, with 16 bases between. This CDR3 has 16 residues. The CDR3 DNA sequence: TGCGCCAGCAGCCAAGAGCTACAGGGTACGACGAACACCATATATTTT. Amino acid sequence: CASSQELQGTTNTIYF.

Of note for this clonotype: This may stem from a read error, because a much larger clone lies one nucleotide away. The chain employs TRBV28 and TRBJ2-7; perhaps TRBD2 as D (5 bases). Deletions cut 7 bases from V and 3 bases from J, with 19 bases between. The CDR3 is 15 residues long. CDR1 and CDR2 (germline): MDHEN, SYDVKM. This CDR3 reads CASTPGEWTSYEQYF. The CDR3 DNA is TGTGCCAGCACTCCTGGGGAGTGGACCAGCTACGAGCAGTACTTC. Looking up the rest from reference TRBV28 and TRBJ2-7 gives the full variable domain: DVKVTQSSRYLVKRTGEKVFLECVQDMDHENMFWYRQDPGLGLRLIYFSYDVKMKEKGDIPEGYSVSREKKERFSLILESASTNQTSMYLCASTPGEWTSYEQYFGPGTRLTVT.

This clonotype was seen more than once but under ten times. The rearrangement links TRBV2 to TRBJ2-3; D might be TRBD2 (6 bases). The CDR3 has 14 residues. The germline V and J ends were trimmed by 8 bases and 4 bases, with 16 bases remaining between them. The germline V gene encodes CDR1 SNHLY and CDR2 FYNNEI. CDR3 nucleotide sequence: TGTGCCAGCTTCAACAGCGGGTGGTCAGATACGCAGTATTTT. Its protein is CASFNSGWSDTQYF. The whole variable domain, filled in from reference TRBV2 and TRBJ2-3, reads EPEVTQTPSHQVTQMGQEVILRCVPISNHLYFYWYRQILGQKVEFLVSFYNNEISEKSEIFDDQFSVERPDGSNFTLKIRSTKLEDSAMYFCASFNSGWSDTQYFGPGTRLTVL.

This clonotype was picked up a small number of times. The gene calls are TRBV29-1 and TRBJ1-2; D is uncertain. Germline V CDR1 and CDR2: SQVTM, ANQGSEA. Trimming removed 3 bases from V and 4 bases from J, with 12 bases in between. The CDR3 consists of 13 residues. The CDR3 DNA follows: TGCAGCGTTGACGTGGGGTCCGGCTATGGCTACACCTTC. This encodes CSVDVGSGYGYTF.

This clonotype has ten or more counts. Here the CDR3 DNA reads TGCAGCGTTGAGTCGCCGCTTGGTGAAAAACTGTTTTTT. It codes for CSVESPLGEKLFF. The chain has TRBV29-1 and TRBJ1-4; no clear D. CDR1 is SQVTM, CDR2 ANQGSEA, per germline. V was pared by 3 bases and J by 7 bases, with 12 bases between. CDR3 length: 13 residues.

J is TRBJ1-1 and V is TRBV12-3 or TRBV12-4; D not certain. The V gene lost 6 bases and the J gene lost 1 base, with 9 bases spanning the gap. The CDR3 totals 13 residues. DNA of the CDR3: TGTGCCAGCAGCTGGGTTCCGAACACTGAAGCTTTCTTT. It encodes CASSWVPNTEAFF.

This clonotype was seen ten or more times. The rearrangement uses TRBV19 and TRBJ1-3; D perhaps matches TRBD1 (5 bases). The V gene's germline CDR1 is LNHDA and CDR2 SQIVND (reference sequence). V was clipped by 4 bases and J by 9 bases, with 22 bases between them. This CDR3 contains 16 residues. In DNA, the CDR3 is TGTGCCAGTAGTAGCGGGGACGCCCGCCCTGGGGTCACCATATATTTT. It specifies CASSSGDARPGVTIYF.

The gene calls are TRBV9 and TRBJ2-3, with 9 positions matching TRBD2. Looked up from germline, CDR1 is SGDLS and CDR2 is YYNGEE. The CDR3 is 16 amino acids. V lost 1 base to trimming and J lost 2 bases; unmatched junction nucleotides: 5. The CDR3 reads CASSVSPSGNTDTQYF. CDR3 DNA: TGTGCCAGCAGCGTATCGCCTAGCGGGAACACAGATACGCAGTATTTT.

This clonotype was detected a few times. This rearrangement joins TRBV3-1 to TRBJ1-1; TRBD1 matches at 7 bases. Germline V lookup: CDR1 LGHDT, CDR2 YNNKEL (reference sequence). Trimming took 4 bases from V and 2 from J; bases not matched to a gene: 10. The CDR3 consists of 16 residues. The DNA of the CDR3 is TGTGCCAGCAGCCCTCGACAGGGAGTAGGAAACACTGAAGCTTTCTTT. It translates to CASSPRQGVGNTEAFF.

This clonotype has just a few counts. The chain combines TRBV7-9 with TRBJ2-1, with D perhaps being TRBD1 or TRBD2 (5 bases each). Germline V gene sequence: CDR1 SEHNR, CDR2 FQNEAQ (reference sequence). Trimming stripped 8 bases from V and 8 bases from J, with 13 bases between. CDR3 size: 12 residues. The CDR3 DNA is TGTGCCAGCGAACCCAGAGGGGATGAGCAGTTCTTC. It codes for CASEPRGDEQFF.

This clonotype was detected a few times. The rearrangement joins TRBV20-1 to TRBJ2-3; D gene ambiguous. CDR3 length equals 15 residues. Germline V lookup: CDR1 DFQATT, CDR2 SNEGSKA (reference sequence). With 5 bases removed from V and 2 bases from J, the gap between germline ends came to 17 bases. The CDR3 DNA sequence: TGCAGTGCTCGGATAGGGCAAGAGGACACAGATACGCAGTATTTT. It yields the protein CSARIGQEDTDTQYF.

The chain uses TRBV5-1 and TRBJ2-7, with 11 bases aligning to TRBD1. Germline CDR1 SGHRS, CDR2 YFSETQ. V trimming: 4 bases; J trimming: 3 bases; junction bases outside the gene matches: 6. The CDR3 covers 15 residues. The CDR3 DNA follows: TGCGCCAGCAGCGCTGGGGACAGGGGGAGCTACGAGCAGTACTTC. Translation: CASSAGDRGSYEQYF. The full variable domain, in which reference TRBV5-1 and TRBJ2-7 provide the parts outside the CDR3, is KAGVTQTPRYLIKTRGQQVTLSCSPISGHRSVSWYQQTPGQGLQFLFEYFSETQRNKGNFPGRFSGRQFSNSRSEMNVSTLELGDSALYLCASSAGDRGSYEQYFGPGTRLTVT.

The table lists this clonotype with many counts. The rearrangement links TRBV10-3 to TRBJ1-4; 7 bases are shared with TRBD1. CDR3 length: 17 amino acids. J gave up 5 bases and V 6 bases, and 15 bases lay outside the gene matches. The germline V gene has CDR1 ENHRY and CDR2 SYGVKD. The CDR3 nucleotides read TGTGCCATCAGCACCCATATAAACCCGGGACAGAATGAAAAACTGTTTTTT. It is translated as CAISTHINPGQNEKLFF.

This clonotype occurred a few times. The CDR3: CAVQGDVGDTQYF. The CDR3 DNA follows: TGTGCCGTACAAGGGGACGTAGGGGATACGCAGTATTTT. The chain recombines TRBV6-5 with TRBJ2-3; TRBD1 or TRBD2 may be the D gene (5 bases each). Germline CDR1 MNHEY, CDR2 SVGAGI. Trimming removed 11 bases at V and 6 bases at J, with 18 bases between. The CDR3 spans 13 residues.

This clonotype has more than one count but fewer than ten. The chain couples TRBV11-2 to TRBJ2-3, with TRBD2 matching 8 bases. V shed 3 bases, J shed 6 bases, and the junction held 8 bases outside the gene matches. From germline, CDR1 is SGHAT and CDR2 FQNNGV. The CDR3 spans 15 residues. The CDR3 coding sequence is TGTGCCAGCAGCTTTGGACTAGCCCCCTCGGATACGCAGTATTTT. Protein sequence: CASSFGLAPSDTQYF.

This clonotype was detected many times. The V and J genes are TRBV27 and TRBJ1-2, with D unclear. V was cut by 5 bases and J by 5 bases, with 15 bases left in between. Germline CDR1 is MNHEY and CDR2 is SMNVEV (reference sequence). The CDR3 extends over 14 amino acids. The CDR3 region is CASSVDHGRYGYTF. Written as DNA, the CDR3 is TGTGCCAGCAGTGTAGACCACGGGCGGTATGGCTACACCTTC.

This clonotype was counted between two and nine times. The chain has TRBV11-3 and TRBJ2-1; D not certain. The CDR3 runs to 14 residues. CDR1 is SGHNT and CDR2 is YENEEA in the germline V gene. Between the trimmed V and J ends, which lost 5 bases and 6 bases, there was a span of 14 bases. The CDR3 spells CASSLGSTGNEQFF. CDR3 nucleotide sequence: TGTGCCAGCAGCCTCGGAAGTACGGGCAATGAGCAGTTCTTC.